Ten or more counts support the clone carrying this TCR beta chain. Its antigen is unidentified. Preparation of TCR beta libraries was done by quantitative 5'-RACE with molecular barcodes. TCRdb itself ran the 5' RACE reads through MiXCR, one entry per CDR3 protein. The table has 210,000 or so distinct CDR3 sequences, 7% to 10% seen once. Deletions cut 0 bases from V and 2 bases from J, with 16 bases between. CDR3 length: 17 residues. Germline V lookup: CDR1 PRHDT, CDR2 FYEKMQ (reference sequence). The sample is drawn from a study of CD8 T cells in ankylosing spondylitis. Overall study findings and caveats: Prior work had noted some motif variants in reactive arthritis blood and synovial fluid. There was a TCR beta motif, made of roughly eight highly homologous variants, that appeared characteristic of ankylosing spondylitis blood.

V gene TRBV13 combines with J gene TRBJ2-5; possible D gene TRBD2, 6 bases. The receptor's source is a female donor with ankylosing spondylitis or in good health (not recorded which). The specimen was blood, either unsorted or a sorted T cell fraction (not recorded which). CDR3 sequence: CASSLGASEVGQETQYF. The CDR3 coding sequence is TGTGCCAGCAGCTTAGGAGCTAGCGAGGTGGGACAAGAGACCCAGTACTTC.